A selection of T cell receptor beta chains follows, all from one sample in a study of T cell responses to AZD1222 COVID-19 vaccine. Assay used: immunoSEQ multiplex PCR; TCRdb lists only in-frame clones, some missing. Among 150,000 to 250,000 clones listed, roughly 92% were seen once. Sample: peripheral blood, taken 28 days after the second AZD1222 dose. These receptors originate from an adult who received the AZD1222 COVID-19 vaccine. Both conserved end residues are part of each CDR3. The D gene is left open where the match is weak.

NA TRBV24-1 CATSDSRGYSYNEQFF
NA TRBV4-1 CASSQEPNTEAFF
TRBD2 TRBV19 CASQRGARTDTQYF
TRBD1 TRBV28 CASSSGGAGYGYTF
TRBD2 TRBV3-1/TRBV3-2 CASSQARGGWAGELFF
NA TRBV12-2 CASRPLTQGSAPPLIGKLFF
TRBD1 TRBV27 CASSLSTGVDGYTF
NA TRBV7-3 CASSLSWQETQYF
NA TRBV5-4 CASSLATLNYGYTF
NA TRBV7-9 CASSLVVLGPLHF
NA TRBV29-1 CSVALVTMVGSGEKLFF
TRBD1 TRBV18 CASSLSGQSNNQPQHF
TRBD1 TRBV5-1 CASSLGQGGPDTQYF
TRBD2 TRBV7-2 CASSLWGRGGGETGELFF
TRBD1 TRBV30 CAWRRGQRTGELFF
NA TRBV24-1 CATSAGGRETQYF
NA TRBV6-1 CASSQAVDNHYGYTF
NA TRBV12-3/TRBV12-4 CASSRGSGEKLFF
TRBD1 TRBV7-9 CASSLRTGSNNEQFF
NA TRBV5-3 CARSLVPRNEQYF
NA TRBV4-1 CASSRAGTEGNTIYF
NA TRBV18 CASSPFLTGMNTEAFF
NA TRBV3-1/TRBV3-2 CASSQAVAGLAGYTF
NA TRBV4-3 CASSRGPDGSSYNSPLHF
NA TRBV10-2 CASSDGGADTEAFF
NA TRBV4-2 CASSQISGWSDTQYF
NA TRBV18 CASSPGGVEKLFF
TRBD1 TRBV4-1 CASSPPGQDQETQYF
TRBD2 TRBV7-3 CASKLAGEETQYF
NA TRBV6-5 CASSYGTVGDTEAFF
NA TRBV30 CAWTRGARTEAFF
NA TRBV7-9 CASSLVWPAGQSNEQFF
NA TRBV4-2 CASSQDGSNQPQHF
TRBD2 TRBV5-1 CASSPRTSGGTDTQYF
TRBD1 TRBV5-1 CASSLATGTYNEQFF
TRBD1 TRBV5-4 CASSLGQGALGYTF
NA TRBV24-1 CATREGNTEAFF
TRBD2 TRBV2 CASAPRREGNEQFF
TRBD2 TRBV4-1 CASSQSGGGTGEQYF
NA TRBV5-1 CASSLAGQQPQHF
NA TRBV7-9 CASDQQVEAFF
NA TRBV18 CASSPALGLLHF
NA TRBV4-1 CASSQTQMVDNSPLHF
NA TRBV6-6 CASSSSAAGYTEAFF
NA TRBV5-1 CASSLRTSQGNNEQFF
NA TRBV28 CASSGDGVDIQYF
NA TRBV3-1/TRBV3-2 CASSGLGRGGNTIYF
NA TRBV3-1/TRBV3-2 CASSQAGELFF